The 26 T cell receptor beta chains below come from one sample, sequenced in a study of regulatory T cells in long-lasting Graves disease. Building of the TCR beta libraries involved iRepertoire HTBI primers and Arm-PCR of CDR3 regions. One entry per CDR3 protein, called by TCRdb with MiXCR from the multiplex PCR reads. The sample yields around 430,000 distinct CDR3 sequences, 20% to 25% seen once. Time point defined: persistent/refractory GD, antithyroid drugs over 5 years with positive TRAb. Generation of the TCR library employed RNA extracted from PBMCs. The sample in question was peripheral blood mononuclear cells (PBMCs), obtained when the disease was refractory, from a patient treated with antithyroid drugs. The receptors come from a female donor with Graves disease.

This clonotype was observed many times. This sequence joins TRBV7-8 and TRBJ2-5; D possibly corresponds to TRBD1 (5 bases). V dropped 5 bases and J dropped 2 bases, with 21 bases sitting between them. The CDR3 has 17 residues. The germline V gene encodes CDR1 SGHVS and CDR2 FQNEAQ. CDR3 residues: CASSPMPGATDQETQYF. For the CDR3, the DNA is TGTGCCAGCAGCCCGATGCCGGGTGCGACAGATCAAGAGACCCAGTACTTC.

This clonotype was detected ten times or more. This rearrangement joins TRBV12-3 or TRBV12-4 to TRBJ1-1; no clear D. The length of the CDR3 is 13 residues. This CDR3 reads CATLRAPNTEAFF. DNA for the CDR3: TGTGCTACCCTCCGGGCCCCGAACACTGAAGCTTTCTTT.

The sample holds a few counts of this clonotype. The chain joins TRBV6-1 to TRBJ2-7, with TRBD1 matching 8 bases. Germline CDR1 MNHNS, CDR2 SASEGT. The V and J ends lost 8 bases and 2 bases, in that order; junction bases with no gene match: 8. The CDR3 has 14 amino acids. The chain's CDR3 is CASQSRGLAYEQYF. CDR3 in DNA: TGTGCCAGCCAGAGCAGGGGGCTCGCCTACGAGCAGTACTTC.

This clonotype was found many times. This rearrangement joins TRBV28 to TRBJ1-1; D uncertain. Germline V gene data show CDR1 as MDHEN and CDR2 as SYDVKM. The CDR3 consists of 11 residues. V lost 1 base to trimming and J lost 7 bases, with 4 bases between them. Here the CDR3 DNA reads TGTGCCAGCAGTTTATCTCTTGAAGCTTTCTTT. It encodes CASSLSLEAFF.

Many counts were recorded for this clonotype. DNA of the CDR3: TGTGCCAGCAGCTTAGTAGGCGGGGAGCTGTTTTTT. Protein sequence: CASSLVGGELFF. V gene TRBV7-3 combines with J gene TRBJ2-2; no firm D call. Trimming removed 2 bases at V and 7 bases at J, with 5 bases between. Germline V lookup: CDR1 SGHTA, CDR2 FQGTGA. This CDR3 comprises 12 residues.

The chain joins TRBV19 to TRBJ2-7; D is undetermined. This CDR3 is built from 11 residues. Trimming shortened V by 6 bases and J by 2 bases, and 5 bases separated the two germline ends. CDR1 is LNHDA and CDR2 is SQIVND in the germline V gene (reference sequence). CDR3 protein: CASRDTYEQYF. CDR3 in DNA: TGTGCCAGTAGGGATACCTACGAGCAGTACTTC.

This clonotype has at least ten counts. The chain uses TRBV7-3 and TRBJ1-2; 7 positions match TRBD1. CDR3 size: 13 residues. The V gene end was trimmed by 5 bases and the J gene end by 6 bases; junction bases not matched to a gene: 6. CDR1 and CDR2 (germline): SGHTA, FQGTGA. In DNA, the CDR3 is TGTGCCAGCAGCCCAGCAGGGGGGGATGGCTACACCTTC. It encodes CASSPAGGDGYTF.

This clonotype was detected a few times. The chain carries TRBV10-3 and TRBJ1-5; D is perhaps TRBD1 (6 bases). This CDR3 has 15 residues. The germline V gene has CDR1 ENHRY and CDR2 SYGVKD. V was pared by 2 bases and J by 4 bases, with 12 bases between. In nucleotides, the CDR3 is TGTGCCATCAGTGAGCTGACAGGCCCGAATCAGCCCCAGCATTTT. It is translated as CAISELTGPNQPQHF.

J is TRBJ2-2 and V is TRBV30; 7 bases line up with TRBD1. Germline V gene data show CDR1 as GTSNPN and CDR2 as SVGIG (reference sequence). V lost 3 bases to trimming and J lost 2 bases; unmatched junction nucleotides: 12. The CDR3 runs to 17 residues. CDR3 in amino acids: CAWRGVGDSSNTGELFF. In DNA form, the CDR3 reads TGTGCCTGGAGAGGGGTGGGGGACAGCAGTAACACCGGGGAGCTGTTTTTT.

The V call is TRBV4-3, the J call TRBJ2-7; 9 bases agree with TRBD1. Germline assignment: CDR1 LGHNA and CDR2 YSLEER. V shed 2 bases and J 7 bases; nucleotides not matched to a gene: 9. The CDR3 length is 15 residues. CDR3 DNA sequence: TGCGCCAGCAGCCAATGGGGACAGGGTTTGAGAGAGCAGTACTTC. It encodes CASSQWGQGLREQYF.

V and J are TRBV30 and TRBJ1-2, with a tentative D call TRBD1 (5 bases). CDR3 length: 11 residues. Germline CDR1 reads GTSNPN; CDR2 reads SVGIG (reference sequence). Between the trimmed V and J ends, which lost 2 bases and 6 bases, there was a span of 7 bases. CDR3 bases: TGTGCCTGGAGTCAGGGAGATGGCTACACCTTC. Translation: CAWSQGDGYTF.

V is TRBV7-9 and J is TRBJ2-7, with TRBD1 matching over 7 bases. Germline-derived CDR1 and CDR2 are SEHNR and FQNEAQ (reference sequence). V shed 5 bases and J 3 bases; nucleotides not matched to a gene: 7. This CDR3 has 14 residues. This CDR3 reads CASSDGTENYEQYF. CDR3 nucleotides: TGTGCCAGCAGCGATGGGACAGAAAACTACGAGCAGTACTTC.

The table lists this clonotype with a few counts. The V and J genes are TRBV29-1 and TRBJ2-7, with 9 bases lining up with TRBD2. J was trimmed by 0 bases and V by 4 bases; bases with no gene match: 16. This CDR3 has 18 amino acids. CDR1 is SQVTM, CDR2 ANQGSEA, per germline. This CDR3 reads CSVVGVSGGVLSSYEQYF. CDR3 DNA sequence: TGCAGCGTTGTAGGGGTTAGCGGGGGCGTCCTCAGCTCCTACGAGCAGTACTTC.

The V call is TRBV6-1, the J call TRBJ2-7; no definite D call. The CDR3 is 12 residues long. Germline-derived CDR1 and CDR2 are MNHNS and SASEGT. V lost 11 bases to trimming and J lost 2 bases, with 13 bases between them. The CDR3 loop is CACYRVPYEQYF. The CDR3 nucleotides read TGTGCCTGTTACAGAGTCCCCTACGAGCAGTACTTC.

This clonotype was recorded at least ten times. The chain combines TRBV20-1 with TRBJ2-5; a possible D gene is TRBD1 (6 bases). CDR3 size: 12 residues. Trimming took 7 bases from V and 5 from J, leaving 14 bases between them. Germline V gene lookup returns CDR1 DFQATT and CDR2 SNEGSKA (reference sequence). The CDR3 bases are TGCAGTGGGCGACAGGTTGGGGAGACCCAGTACTTC. It specifies CSGRQVGETQYF.

As regards this clonotype: A much larger clone differs by one base, so this may be a read error. J is TRBJ1-1 and V is TRBV5-1; possibly TRBD1 for D (6 bases). This CDR3 has 14 amino acids. Germline values: CDR1 SGHRS, CDR2 YFSETQ. V lost 7 bases to trimming and J lost 5 bases, with 18 bases between them. CDR3 in amino acids: CASGAHRDRTEAFF. The CDR3, as DNA: TGCGCCAGCGGAGCCCACAGGGACCGAACTGAAGCTTTCTTT.

This clonotype occurred a few times. The chain couples TRBV7-2 to TRBJ1-5, with TRBD1 identical over 9 bases. CDR3 length: 17 amino acids. The germline CDR1 and CDR2 sequences are SGHTA and FQGNSA. The V segment lost 0 bases and the J segment 9 bases; nucleotides outside the gene matches: 12. The CDR3 sequence: CASSLATGTGSRGPQHF. The CDR3 DNA follows: TGTGCCAGCAGCTTAGCCACAGGGACAGGGAGTAGGGGGCCCCAGCATTTT. Combining the CDR3 with reference TRBV7-2 and TRBJ1-5 gives the whole variable domain GAGVSQSPSNKVTEKGKDVELRCDPISGHTALYWYRQSLGQGLEFLIYFQGNSAPDKSGLPSDRFSAERTGGSVSTLTIQRTQQEDSAVYLCASSLATGTGSRGPQHFGDGTRLSIL.

There are many counts of this clonotype. The gene calls are TRBV29-1 and TRBJ1-1, with 8 nucleotides matching TRBD1. The CDR3 is 16 residues long. The germline CDR1 and CDR2 sequences are SQVTM and ANQGSEA. The V and J ends lost 1 base and 4 bases, in that order; junction bases with no gene match: 11. The CDR3 nucleotides read TGCAGCGTTGAAGTAGGCCAGGGGGCCCGGAGCACTGAAGCTTTCTTT. Translation: CSVEVGQGARSTEAFF.

The chain recombines TRBV14 with TRBJ1-4; weak D call: TRBD1 (5 bases). The CDR3 runs to 15 residues. Looked up from germline, CDR1 is SGHDN and CDR2 is FVKESK. With 1 base removed from V and 8 bases from J, the gap between germline ends came to 14 bases. The CDR3 coding sequence is TGTGCCAGCAGCCAAGGCTTGGGGCTCAGCGAAAAACTGTTTTTT. Translation: CASSQGLGLSEKLFF.

A few counts support this clonotype. The chain links TRBV20-1 to TRBJ2-2, with 10 bases that match TRBD2. The CDR3 length is 15 residues. With V trimmed by 0 bases and J by 6 bases, 4 bases remained unmatched. CDR1 is DFQATT, CDR2 SNEGSKA, per germline (reference sequence). This CDR3 is CSARDPTSGAGELFF. For the CDR3, the DNA is TGCAGTGCTAGAGATCCAACTAGCGGGGCCGGGGAGCTGTTTTTT.

This clonotype was seen many times. This rearrangement joins TRBV7-9 to TRBJ2-5, with a tentative D call TRBD2 (5 bases). The CDR3 totals 14 residues. The germline V and J ends were trimmed by 1 base and 1 base, with 7 bases remaining between them. Germline CDR1 is SEHNR and CDR2 is FQNEAQ (reference sequence). This CDR3 reads CASSLEAAQETQYF. The CDR3 DNA reads TGTGCCAGCAGCTTAGAAGCGGCCCAAGAGACCCAGTACTTC.

The rearrangement joins TRBV7-6 to TRBJ2-2; TRBD1 might be the D (6 bases). This CDR3 has 15 residues. V gave up 3 bases and J gave up 1 base, with 9 bases separating them. Germline loops: CDR1 SGHVS, CDR2 FNYEAQ. The CDR3 DNA is TGTGCCAGCAGCTTCGACAGGCTGAACACCGGGGAGCTGTTTTTT. Its protein product is CASSFDRLNTGELFF. Full variable domain (missing parts from reference TRBV7-6 and TRBJ2-2): GAGVSQSPRYKVTKRGQDVALRCDPISGHVSLYWYRQALGQGPEFLTYFNYEAQQDKSGLPNDRFSAERPEGSISTLTIQRTEQRDSAMYRCASSFDRLNTGELFFGEGSRLTVL.

Ten or more counts support this clonotype. The chain links TRBV28 to TRBJ2-7, with 8 bases lining up with TRBD1. Germline CDR1 reads MDHEN; CDR2 reads SYDVKM. The junction had 5 bases not matched to a gene; V was cut back by 4 bases and J by 3 bases. CDR3 length: 14 amino acids. The CDR3 protein is CASSSQGAFYEQYF. DNA of the CDR3: TGTGCCAGCAGTTCCCAGGGGGCCTTCTACGAGCAGTACTTC.

The table lists this clonotype with a few counts. The CDR3 region is CASSLTGGANSPLHF. As DNA, the CDR3 is TGTGCCAGCAGTTTAACAGGGGGCGCGAATTCACCCCTCCACTTT. The chain links TRBV27 to TRBJ1-6; 9 bases align to TRBD1. V lost 2 bases to trimming and J lost 7 bases; unmatched junction nucleotides: 3. The CDR3 is made up of 15 amino acids. Germline lookup yields CDR1 MNHEY and CDR2 SMNVEV (reference sequence).

In this sample, this clonotype turned up many times. The J gene is TRBJ2-5, the V gene TRBV20-1; tentatively, D is TRBD2 (6 bases). V was pared by 2 bases and J by 3 bases, with 10 bases between. Germline values: CDR1 DFQATT, CDR2 SNEGSKA (reference sequence). This CDR3 comprises 13 residues. The CDR3 nucleotides read TGCAGTGCTAGAAACGAGCGGGAAGAGACCCAGTACTTC. It specifies CSARNEREETQYF.

This clonotype was recorded many times. The chain employs TRBV7-2 and TRBJ1-1; D may be TRBD1 (5 bases). With 5 bases removed from V and 4 bases from J, the gap between germline ends came to 14 bases. CDR3 size: 14 residues. Germline values: CDR1 SGHTA, CDR2 FQGNSA. The CDR3 sequence is CASSPQGSSTEAFF. The CDR3 DNA sequence: TGTGCCAGCAGCCCTCAGGGTTCTAGCACTGAAGCTTTCTTT.